Below are 18 T cell receptor beta chains sequenced from a single sample in a study of T cell repertoires in ileal Crohn's disease. Method: immunoSEQ multiplex PCR; TCRdb's copy keeps in-frame clones and lacks some. The sample shows thousands of clones, 80% of them seen only once. Sequenced sample: ileal tissue. These receptors were obtained from an adult with Crohn's disease.

The DNA for the CDR3 is TGCAGCACAACCGGGGTTAGCGGGGGAAGCACCGGGGAGCTGTTTTTT. Translating gives CSTTGVSGGSTGELFF. The chain uses TRBV29-1 and TRBJ2-2; TRBD2 agrees at 9 bases. V trimming: 8 bases; J trimming: 4 bases; junction bases outside the gene matches: 14. The germline V gene has CDR1 SQVTM and CDR2 ANQGSEA. The CDR3 consists of 16 residues.

The V and J genes are TRBV6-5 and TRBJ2-1; 7 nucleotides match TRBD2. CDR1 is MNHEY, CDR2 SVGAGI, per germline. This CDR3 has 15 amino acids. V lost 2 bases, J lost 4 bases, and 5 bases stayed unmatched. CDR3 in amino acids: CASSYGGVSYNEQFF. CDR3 in DNA: TGTGCCAGCAGTTACGGGGGGGTCTCTTACAATGAGCAGTTCTTC.

The rearrangement links TRBV7-9 to TRBJ2-7; TRBD1 aligns across 7 bases. J gave up 1 base and V 0 bases, and 6 bases lay outside the gene matches. Germline V gives CDR1 SEHNR, CDR2 FQNEAQ (reference sequence). CDR3 size: 16 residues. The CDR3 here is CASSLAPGQASYEQYF. CDR3 nucleotides: TGTGCCAGCAGCTTAGCGCCCGGACAGGCGTCCTACGAGCAGTACTTC.

This rearrangement joins TRBV28 to TRBJ1-2; the D gene is possibly TRBD1 (6 bases). The CDR3 runs 13 residues. The germline V gene has CDR1 MDHEN and CDR2 SYDVKM. V lost 4 bases and J lost 4, with 10 bases in between. CDR3: CASSYRAGYGYTF. The CDR3 region has the DNA TGTGCCAGCAGTTACAGGGCTGGCTATGGCTACACCTTC.

The J gene is TRBJ1-5, the V gene TRBV18; 7 bases agree with TRBD1. This CDR3 has 16 residues. Germline CDR1 and CDR2: KGHSH and LQKENI. Trimming took 2 bases from V and 6 from J; bases not matched to a gene: 10. CDR3 region: CASSPTRDRNCQPQHF. The CDR3 DNA follows: TGTGCCAGCTCACCAACGAGGGACAGAAATTGTCAGCCCCAGCATTTT.

This clone was seen more than once but under ten times. The rearrangement uses TRBV9 and TRBJ2-7; 8 nucleotides agree with TRBD2. This CDR3 is built from 16 residues. V lost 0 bases and J lost 3; bases outside the gene matches: 8. Germline CDR1 reads SGDLS; CDR2 reads YYNGEE. The CDR3 nucleotides are TGTGCCAGCAGCGTAGGTCCCAGCGGGAGTAACTACGAGCAGTACTTC. Encoded protein: CASSVGPSGSNYEQYF.

For the CDR3, the DNA is TGCGCCAGCAGCTTGGCGCCTAGCGGGAGTAGGAGCACAGATACGCAGTATTTT. This encodes CASSLAPSGSRSTDTQYF. The genes are TRBV5-1 and TRBJ2-3, with 10 positions matching TRBD2. Trimming at V came to 0 bases and at J to 0 bases, leaving 7 bases not matched to a gene. Germline CDR1 SGHRS, CDR2 YFSETQ. This CDR3 spans 18 amino acids.

The chain combines TRBV5-5 with TRBJ2-7; D gene ambiguous. CDR3 length equals 14 residues. Germline loops: CDR1 SGHKS, CDR2 YYEKEE (reference sequence). Trimming removed 0 bases from V and 2 bases from J, with 9 bases in between. The CDR3 loop is CASSLEYGPYEQYF. The CDR3 nucleotides read TGTGCCAGCAGCTTGGAGTACGGTCCCTACGAGCAGTACTTC.

The chain has TRBV5-1 and TRBJ1-1; 10 positions match TRBD1. This CDR3 has 16 residues. V lost 2 bases to trimming and J lost 4 bases; unmatched junction nucleotides: 8. The germline V gene encodes CDR1 SGHRS and CDR2 YFSETQ. Here the CDR3 DNA reads TGCGCCAGCAGCTTCCTAGGGACAGGGGAAGGCACTGAAGCTTTCTTT. As protein: CASSFLGTGEGTEAFF.

The chain uses TRBV4-2 and TRBJ2-7, with TRBD2 as a possible D gene (6 bases). V lost 2 bases and J 7 bases, leaving 9 bases between the germline ends. CDR3 length: 12 amino acids. Germline CDR1 and CDR2: LGHNA and YNFKEQ. The CDR3 DNA reads TGTGCCAGCAGCCAATCCCGGGGGGAGCAGTACTTC. Translated, it gives CASSQSRGEQYF.

The chain's CDR3 is CASSLTRGGSSYNSPLHF. For the CDR3, the DNA is TGTGCCAGCAGCTTAACTCGCGGGGGGAGCTCCTATAATTCACCCCTCCACTTT. This chain connects TRBV13 to TRBJ1-6; D may be TRBD1 (5 bases). CDR1 is PRHDT, CDR2 FYEKMQ, per germline (reference sequence). The CDR3 extends over 18 amino acids. V was clipped by 2 bases and J by 0 bases, with 14 bases between them.

This clone has only one observation. The chain is built from TRBV7-9 and TRBJ2-1; a weak D match, TRBD1 (5 bases). This CDR3 has 14 residues. Germline CDR1 reads SEHNR; CDR2 reads FQNEAQ (reference sequence). Trimming removed 5 bases at V and 4 bases at J, with 12 bases between. In DNA, the CDR3 is TGTGCCAGCAGCCTAGGGGCGAGATACAATGAGCAGTTCTTC. Amino acids: CASSLGARYNEQFF.

The gene calls are TRBV5-1 and TRBJ2-7; D is undetermined. V gave up 5 bases and J gave up 1 base, with 13 bases separating them. CDR3 length equals 14 residues. Per germline, CDR1 SGHRS and CDR2 YFSETQ. The CDR3 coding sequence is TGCGCCAGCAGAGGCGGCCTTACTTCCTACGAGCAGTACTTC. Translated, it gives CASRGGLTSYEQYF.

The chain combines TRBV4-1 with TRBJ1-1; D is perhaps TRBD1 (6 bases). The ends were cut back, 4 bases at V and 1 base at J, with 19 bases in the middle. This CDR3 comprises 17 residues. CDR1 is MGHRA, CDR2 YSYEKL, per germline. CDR3 protein: CASSRLGGPGPNTEAFF. Here the CDR3 DNA reads TGCGCCAGCAGCCGCCTTGGGGGCCCGGGGCCGAACACTGAAGCTTTCTTT.

The chain joins TRBV11-3 to TRBJ2-1, with 8 bases that match TRBD2. V lost 5 bases and J lost 0; bases outside the gene matches: 6. CDR3 length equals 16 residues. Germline V lookup: CDR1 SGHNT, CDR2 YENEEA. CDR3 amino acids: CASSAGGGSSYNEQFF. The DNA for the CDR3 is TGTGCCAGCAGCGCGGGGGGCGGGAGCTCCTACAATGAGCAGTTCTTC. Drawing the rest from reference TRBV11-3 and TRBJ2-1, the complete variable domain is EAGVVQSPRYKIIEKKQPVAFWCNPISGHNTLYWYLQNLGQGPELLIRYENEEAVDDSQLPKDRFSAERLKGVDSTLKIQPAELGDSAVYLCASSAGGGSSYNEQFFGPGTRLTVL.

The chain links TRBV18 to TRBJ2-1, with a possible D match to TRBD2 (6 bases). Germline V gene sequence: CDR1 KGHSH, CDR2 LQKENI. V dropped 2 bases and J dropped 0 bases, with 8 bases sitting between them. CDR3 length: 15 residues. The CDR3: CASSPGGYSYNEQFF. As DNA, the CDR3 is TGTGCCAGCTCACCAGGGGGGTACTCCTACAATGAGCAGTTCTTC.

This clone came up a few times. The J gene is TRBJ1-5, the V gene TRBV2; D remains unclear. The CDR3 is 13 residues long. Germline assignment: CDR1 SNHLY and CDR2 FYNNEI. Deletions cut 6 bases from V and 0 bases from J, with 6 bases between. The CDR3 loop reads CASSSDSNQPQHF. Written as DNA, the CDR3 is TGTGCCAGCAGCTCAGATAGCAATCAGCCCCAGCATTTT. The full variable domain, its missing parts supplied by reference TRBV2 and TRBJ1-5, is EPEVTQTPSHQVTQMGQEVILRCVPISNHLYFYWYRQILGQKVEFLVSFYNNEISEKSEIFDDQFSVERPDGSNFTLKIRSTKLEDSAMYFCASSSDSNQPQHFGDGTRLSIL.

The rearrangement links TRBV5-1 to TRBJ2-7; the D gene is possibly TRBD1 (5 bases). Looked up from germline, CDR1 is SGHRS and CDR2 is YFSETQ. This CDR3 region has 16 residues. V lost 2 bases and J lost 2, with 17 bases in between. The DNA for the CDR3 is TGCGCCAGCAGCTTCGGACGTCGCCAGGGTGCCTACGAGCAGTACTTC. This codes for CASSFGRRQGAYEQYF.